The 31 T cell receptor beta chains below all came from one sample that was sequenced in a study of CD8+CD57+ T cells in acquired aplastic anemia (dated by TCRdb to 2016 to 2018). Sequencing relied on an Illumina HiSeq 2000. Profiling of TCR beta VDJ combinations and CDR3 sequences used genomic DNA as the template. TCRdb ran its own pipeline on the public reads, namely fastp trimming at Q25 and MiXCR clone calling, and kept in-frame beta chains. Duplicate CDR3 protein sequences are folded into a single record with the most common DNA and genes. Recorded for this sample are 90,000 to 150,000 distinct CDR3 sequences; under 60% of them occurred a single time. Clones ranked in the top ten supply 25% to 35% of the sample. The patients picked for sequencing were ones in whom flow cytometry had shown an expansion of CD8+CD57+ cells. Sequenced input: sorted CD4+, CD8+, or CD8+CD57+ T cells (not recorded which) from PBMCs. The receptors here all came from a human donor with aplastic anemia.

The V gene is TRBV20-1, the J gene TRBJ1-5, with D possibly being TRBD1 (5 bases). The CDR3 contains 13 residues. Germline CDR1 and CDR2: DFQATT and SNEGSKA (reference sequence). CDR3 nucleotide sequence: TGCAGAGATCACGGGGCGACTAATCAGCCCCAGCATTTT. This gives the protein CRDHGATNQPQHF.

V usage is TRBV11-2 and J usage is TRBJ2-4, with 7 bases fitting TRBD1. Per the germline V gene, CDR1 is SGHAT and CDR2 is FQNNGV. This CDR3 spans 15 amino acids. J was trimmed by 5 bases and V by 5 bases; bases with no gene match: 9. The CDR3 sequence: CASSVDNRGENIQYF. CDR3 bases: TGTGCCAGCAGCGTTGATAACAGGGGCGAAAACATTCAGTACTTC.

For the CDR3, the DNA is TGTGCCAGCAGCCTACAGGGTACCTATGGCTACACCTTC. Translated: CASSLQGTYGYTF. This chain connects TRBV7-2 to TRBJ1-2; possible D gene TRBD1, 6 bases. The CDR3 consists of 13 residues. Germline loops: CDR1 SGHTA, CDR2 FQGNSA. The ends were cut back, 5 bases at V and 4 bases at J, with 11 bases in the middle.

This clonotype was seen ten or more times. This chain links TRBV7-9 with TRBJ1-1, with a weak D call TRBD1 (5 bases). V was clipped by 7 bases and J by 4 bases, with 13 bases between them. The CDR3 extends over 13 amino acids. Germline lookup yields CDR1 SEHNR and CDR2 FQNEAQ (reference sequence). The CDR3: CASNLRGVTEAFF. The DNA of the CDR3 is TGTGCCAGCAATCTAAGGGGAGTCACTGAAGCTTTCTTT.

The chain recombines TRBV2 with TRBJ2-7; tentative D call: TRBD1 (6 bases). CDR3 length: 12 amino acids. V lost 6 bases and J lost 6, with 12 bases in between. Germline lookup yields CDR1 SNHLY and CDR2 FYNNEI. CDR3 sequence reads: CASRWTVGEQYF. CDR3 coding DNA: TGTGCCAGCAGGTGGACAGTGGGCGAGCAGTACTTC.

This sequence joins TRBV14 and TRBJ1-2, with D possibly matching TRBD1 (6 bases). V shed 4 bases and J shed 0 bases, with 9 bases lying between them. In germline, CDR1 is SGHDN, CDR2 FVKESK. The CDR3 has 14 amino acids. CDR3 region: CASSPTGPNYGYTF. CDR3 DNA sequence: TGTGCCAGCAGCCCGACAGGCCCTAACTATGGCTACACCTTC.

The chain recombines TRBV9 with TRBJ2-3; D may be TRBD2 (6 bases). V was trimmed by 0 bases and J by 6 bases, leaving 11 bases between them. Germline V gene sequence: CDR1 SGDLS, CDR2 YYNGEE. The CDR3 sequence is 14 residues long. The CDR3 region is CASSVVAGRDTQYF. The DNA of the CDR3 is TGTGCCAGCAGCGTAGTTGCGGGACGGGATACGCAGTATTTT.

The rearrangement uses TRBV29-1 and TRBJ1-2; maybe TRBD1 (5 bases). The ends were cut back, 1 base at V and 9 bases at J, with 12 bases in the middle. The CDR3 is made up of 12 amino acids. Germline loops: CDR1 SQVTM, CDR2 ANQGSEA. CDR3 residues: CSVEVPRESYTF. In DNA, the CDR3 is TGCAGCGTTGAAGTCCCCAGGGAGAGCTACACCTTC.

This clonotype was seen a single time. V gene TRBV24-1 combines with J gene TRBJ1-2; the D gene is possibly TRBD1 (6 bases). This CDR3 has 16 residues. Germline assignment: CDR1 KGHDR and CDR2 SFDVKD. Trimming removed 2 bases from V and 8 bases from J, with 20 bases in between. The CDR3: CATSDYRRGGGEGYTF. The DNA of the CDR3 is TGTGCCACCAGTGATTACCGTCGCGGGGGCGGGGAGGGCTACACCTTC.

The chain employs TRBV29-1 and TRBJ1-2, with D perhaps matching TRBD1 (6 bases). The germline V gene has CDR1 SQVTM and CDR2 ANQGSEA. Trimming left V 3 bases short and J 2 bases short, with 16 bases between. The CDR3 runs to 15 residues. The CDR3 DNA reads as TGCAGCGTTGATACAAGGGACATAGGAAACTATGGCTACACCTTC. This encodes CSVDTRDIGNYGYTF.

This clonotype came up many times. This chain links TRBV28 with TRBJ1-2; weak D call: TRBD1 (5 bases). The V end lost 8 bases, the J end lost 14 bases, and 12 bases lay between the germline ends. The CDR3 is 9 amino acids. Germline CDR1 and CDR2: MDHEN and SYDVKM. CDR3: CASGDRRTF. CDR3 bases: TGTGCCAGCGGGGACCGCAGAACCTTC.

This clonotype was seen a handful of times. V gene TRBV29-1 combines with J gene TRBJ1-1; 8 nucleotides line up with TRBD1. Germline CDR1 SQVTM, CDR2 ANQGSEA. CDR3 length equals 13 residues. J gave up 3 bases and V 5 bases, and 5 bases lay outside the gene matches. The CDR3 bases are TGCAGCGTTCGATCGGACAGGGACACTGAAGCTTTCTTT. This codes for CSVRSDRDTEAFF.

Notes on this clonotype: Its ends do not fully match the called genes, so a read error is possible. CDR3 residues: CRARVVGVRNGYTF. As DNA, the CDR3 is TGCAGAGCTAGAGTGGTGGGGGTGAGGAATGGCTACACCTTC. This chain links TRBV20-1 with TRBJ1-2, with D perhaps matching TRBD1 (5 bases). Per germline, CDR1 DFQATT and CDR2 SNEGSKA (reference sequence). The CDR3 has 14 residues.

This clonotype appeared many times. The V gene is TRBV6-4, the J gene TRBJ2-3, with 8 bases identical to TRBD1. Germline loops: CDR1 MRHNA, CDR2 SNTAGT. This CDR3 contains 15 residues. V gave up 4 bases and J gave up 6 bases; unmatched junction bases: 9. The CDR3 reads CASSAVPRQGDTQYF. In DNA form, the CDR3 reads TGTGCCAGCAGTGCCGTCCCGAGACAGGGGGATACGCAGTATTTT.

The chain links TRBV29-1 to TRBJ1-2; D is perhaps TRBD1 (6 bases). Per the germline V gene, CDR1 is SQVTM and CDR2 is ANQGSEA. The length of the CDR3 is 11 residues. V shed 2 bases and J shed 8 bases, with 9 bases lying between them. CDR3: CSVETGYGYTF. The CDR3 DNA sequence: TGCAGCGTTGAAACAGGGTACGGCTACACCTTC.

This rearrangement joins TRBV29-1 to TRBJ1-1; D is unclear. Per germline, CDR1 SQVTM and CDR2 ANQGSEA. CDR3 length: 13 amino acids. With 6 bases removed from V and 0 bases from J, the gap between germline ends came to 11 bases. The CDR3 reads CSVVLPLNTEAFF. The DNA for the CDR3 is TGCAGCGTCGTCCTTCCCCTGAACACTGAAGCTTTCTTT.

The chain couples TRBV20-1 to TRBJ2-5, with no clear D. V was shortened by 6 bases and J by 3 bases, with 11 bases between the two germline ends. The CDR3 has 12 residues. Germline V gives CDR1 DFQATT, CDR2 SNEGSKA (reference sequence). The CDR3 DNA sequence: TGCAGTGCCCGAGGCCGGGAAGAGACCCAGTACTTC. Its translation: CSARGREETQYF.

This clonotype appeared a few times. The chain is built from TRBV29-1 and TRBJ2-3, with D unresolved. The V gene lost 3 bases and the J gene lost 5 bases, with 15 bases spanning the gap. From germline, CDR1 is SQVTM and CDR2 ANQGSEA. This CDR3 region has 14 residues. CDR3 region: CSVERSGSGDTQYF. The CDR3 region has the DNA TGCAGCGTTGAGAGAAGTGGGTCCGGAGATACGCAGTATTTT.

The chain combines TRBV7-8 with TRBJ1-3; D call uncertain. The V and J ends lost 5 bases and 0 bases respectively, with 14 bases between them. This CDR3 comprises 16 residues. Germline-derived CDR1 and CDR2 are SGHVS and FQNEAQ. CDR3: CASSPDRVYSGNTIYF. CDR3 sequence (DNA): TGTGCCAGCAGCCCGGACCGGGTTTACTCTGGAAACACCATATATTTT. Drawing the rest from reference TRBV7-8 and TRBJ1-3, the complete variable domain is GAGVSQSPRYKVAKRGQDVALRCDPISGHVSLFWYQQALGQGPEFLTYFQNEAQLDKSGLPSDRFFAERPEGSVSTLKIQRTQQEDSAVYLCASSPDRVYSGNTIYFGEGSWLTVV.

The rearrangement joins TRBV19 to TRBJ1-5; D unclear. The CDR3 loop spans 14 amino acids. V lost 3 bases, J lost 2 bases, and 8 bases lay in between. Germline-derived CDR1 and CDR2 are LNHDA and SQIVND (reference sequence). CDR3 sequence reads: CASSMYSGNQPQHF. The CDR3 DNA sequence: TGTGCCAGTAGTATGTACAGTGGCAATCAGCCCCAGCATTTT.

CDR3 sequence: CAISVGGPMNTEAFF. CDR3 nucleotide sequence: TGTGCCATCAGTGTGGGGGGCCCCATGAACACTGAAGCTTTCTTT. The chain carries TRBV10-3 and TRBJ1-1; the D gene is possibly TRBD1 (6 bases). Trimming removed 4 bases from V and 0 bases from J, with 12 bases in between. Germline CDR1 reads ENHRY; CDR2 reads SYGVKD. This CDR3 is 15 amino acids long.

This clonotype has ten or more counts. The chain carries TRBV6-2 or TRBV6-3 and TRBJ2-7; 8 bases agree with TRBD1. V lost 4 bases and J lost 3; bases outside the gene matches: 2. This CDR3 spans 13 amino acids. Germline V gives CDR1 MNHEY, CDR2 SVGEGT. CDR3 sequence: CASSSDRDYEQYF. CDR3 coding DNA: TGTGCCAGCAGTTCGGACAGGGACTACGAGCAGTACTTC.

This CDR3 is CASSSAWTDNYGYTF. Here the CDR3 DNA reads TGCGCCAGCAGCTCCGCCTGGACAGATAACTATGGCTACACCTTC. The gene calls are TRBV5-1 and TRBJ1-2; weak D call: TRBD1 (6 bases). V gave up 3 bases and J gave up 1 base, with 13 bases separating them. Germline V CDR1 and CDR2: SGHRS, YFSETQ. This CDR3 is 15 amino acids long.

This clonotype was seen at least ten times. The chain couples TRBV4-2 to TRBJ1-2; possible D gene TRBD1, 5 bases. This CDR3 comprises 18 residues. Germline CDR1 LGHNA, CDR2 YNFKEQ. With 1 base removed from V and 0 bases from J, the gap between germline ends came to 18 bases. The CDR3 reads CASSQGGLGGEPNYGYTF. In DNA form, the CDR3 reads TGTGCCAGCAGCCAAGGGGGCCTAGGAGGAGAACCTAACTATGGCTACACCTTC.

The chain couples TRBV10-3 to TRBJ2-3, with 8 bases that match TRBD2. V gave up 0 bases and J gave up 3 bases; unmatched junction bases: 2. This CDR3 region has 15 residues. CDR1 and CDR2 from the germline V gene are ENHRY and SYGVKD. CDR3 bases: TGTGCCATCAGTGAGTCAAGCGGGGGAACAGATACGCAGTATTTT. Translating it yields CAISESSGGTDTQYF.

The J gene is TRBJ2-7, the V gene TRBV19, with a possible D match to TRBD1 (5 bases). Trimming pared 6 bases from V and 1 base from J, leaving 10 bases between. The germline gives CDR1 LNHDA, CDR2 SQIVND (reference sequence). The CDR3 is 13 residues long. The CDR3 DNA reads as TGTGCCAGTAGAGGCAGGGATTCCTACGAGCAGTACTTC. The encoded protein is CASRGRDSYEQYF.

This clonotype was detected many times. The genes are TRBV12-3 or TRBV12-4 and TRBJ2-1, with a tentative D call TRBD2 (5 bases). The CDR3 sequence is 14 residues long. V gave up 6 bases and J gave up 4 bases, with 13 bases separating them. CDR3 sequence reads: CASSQGLAYNEQFF. CDR3 bases: TGTGCCAGCAGCCAAGGACTGGCTTACAATGAGCAGTTCTTC.

This clonotype was seen at least ten times. The rearrangement uses TRBV13 and TRBJ2-7; D perhaps matches TRBD1 (5 bases). Per the germline V gene, CDR1 is PRHDT and CDR2 is FYEKMQ (reference sequence). V lost 4 bases and J lost 5, with 15 bases in between. This CDR3 comprises 14 residues. CDR3 DNA: TGTGCCAGCAGCTATCGACAGAAACGAAACGAGCAGTACTTC. This translates into CASSYRQKRNEQYF.

The gene calls are TRBV7-9 and TRBJ2-7; D could derive from TRBD1 or TRBD2 (5 bases each). Germline V gene lookup returns CDR1 SEHNR and CDR2 FQNEAQ (reference sequence). The germline V and J ends were trimmed by 4 bases and 2 bases, with 6 bases remaining between them. CDR3 size: 12 residues. CDR3 protein: CASSSGPYEQYF. The CDR3 DNA reads as TGTGCCAGCAGCTCGGGACCCTACGAGCAGTACTTC. Full variable domain (rest looked up from reference TRBV7-9 and TRBJ2-7): DTGVSQNPRHKITKRGQNVTFRCDPISEHNRLYWYRQTLGQGPEFLTYFQNEAQLEKSRLLSDRFSAERPKGSFSTLEIQRTEQGDSAMYLCASSSGPYEQYFGPGTRLTVT.

The V call is TRBV15, the J call TRBJ1-5; 7 nucleotides agree with TRBD1. This CDR3 comprises 14 residues. The junction had 3 bases not matched to a gene; V was cut back by 0 bases and J by 7 bases. Germline CDR1 and CDR2: LNHNV and YYDKDF (reference sequence). The CDR3, as DNA: TGTGCCACCAGCAGAGACAGGGGGGGACAGCCCCAGCATTTT. Its protein is CATSRDRGGQPQHF. Drawing the rest from reference TRBV15 and TRBJ1-5, the complete variable domain is DAMVIQNPRYQVTQFGKPVTLSCSQTLNHNVMYWYQQKSSQAPKLLFHYYDKDFNNEADTPDNFQSRRPNTSFCFLDIRSPGLGDTAMYLCATSRDRGGQPQHFGDGTRLSIL.

The genes are TRBV10-3 and TRBJ2-7; no clear D gene. This CDR3 has 13 amino acids. V was cut by 3 bases and J by 1 base, with 7 bases left in between. The germline V gene has CDR1 ENHRY and CDR2 SYGVKD. For the CDR3, the DNA is TGTGCCATCAGTGATCGGCAGTCCTACGAGCAGTACTTC. Translation gives CAISDRQSYEQYF.